This T cell receptor (beta chain) derives from a study of blood T cell repertoires in COVID-19. Authors' processing steps: Amplified reference gene primers provided the basis for estimating nucleated cell counts. Libraries were prepared by immunoSEQ multiplex PCR; TCRdb keeps only in-frame clonotypes and omits some of them. V, J and clone size were drawn from that table, and D and trimming were deduced from the DNA. The table lists fewer than 250,000 clones, around 80% of them singletons. Sequencing used peripheral blood. This receptor was identified in a woman between 40 and 55 years old with acute or convalescent COVID-19.

CDR3: CASSYSPGTSGGATDTQYF. In DNA, the CDR3 is TGTGCCAGCAGTTACTCCCCCGGGACTAGCGGGGGGGCAACAGATACGCAGTATTTT. The chain links TRBV6-2 or TRBV6-3 to TRBJ2-3, with 16 positions matching TRBD2. The germline V gene encodes CDR1 MNHEY and CDR2 SVGEGT. This CDR3 has 19 amino acids. The trim removed 0 bases at V and 3 bases at J, leaving 6 bases unmatched.